Below, 12 T cell receptor beta chains from the same sample are listed, as sequenced in a study of cytomegalovirus exposure and HLA in healthy donors. Amplification used 60 Vbeta primers and 13 Jbeta primers. Only in-frame clones appear in the TCRdb table, and some are missing; sequencing was by immunoSEQ multiplex PCR. Altogether 110,000 or so clones are present, approximately 80% being singletons, with the ten largest covering 2.2%. Source material: PBMCs. The receptor source for this set is a woman in her 30s in good health and CMV-seronegative.

V is TRBV28 and J is TRBJ1-5; D not resolved. CDR3 length: 12 amino acids. Between the trimmed V and J ends, which lost 4 bases and 6 bases, there was a span of 7 bases. The germline CDR1 and CDR2 sequences are MDHEN and SYDVKM. This chain's CDR3 is CASSSGSQPQHF. CDR3 sequence (DNA): TGTGCCAGCAGTTCCGGGAGTCAGCCCCAGCATTTT.

The chain combines TRBV7-9 with TRBJ2-5, with 7 bases that match TRBD1. The CDR3 loop spans 16 amino acids. After removal of 3 bases from V and 2 bases from J, the junction contained 9 bases not matched to a gene. In germline, CDR1 is SEHNR, CDR2 FQNEAQ (reference sequence). The CDR3 DNA reads TGTGCCAGCAGCTTGAAGGGACAGCTAGTTCAAGAGACCCAGTACTTC. The encoded protein is CASSLKGQLVQETQYF.

The CDR3 nucleotides read TGTGCCAGCAGTCGGACTAGCGGGGCCACAGATACGCAGTATTTT. It codes for CASSRTSGATDTQYF. V and J are TRBV27 and TRBJ2-3; TRBD2 agrees at 12 bases. The germline V gene encodes CDR1 MNHEY and CDR2 SMNVEV (reference sequence). The CDR3 loop spans 15 amino acids. V gave up 5 bases and J gave up 2 bases; unmatched junction bases: 2.

The V gene is TRBV4-1, the J gene TRBJ2-5, with D tentatively TRBD2 (6 bases). The germline V and J ends were trimmed by 5 bases and 8 bases, with 18 bases remaining between them. The CDR3 is made up of 14 amino acids. Germline assignment: CDR1 MGHRA and CDR2 YSYEKL. This chain's CDR3 is CASSNSQRVGTQYF. In DNA, the CDR3 is TGCGCCAGCAGCAATTCCCAGCGGGTGGGAACCCAGTACTTC.

The chain uses TRBV6-1 and TRBJ2-3; 7 nucleotides align to TRBD2. With 3 bases clipped from V and 4 bases from J, the junction kept 13 bases outside the gene matches. The CDR3 covers 17 residues. Germline lookup yields CDR1 MNHNS and CDR2 SASEGT. This chain's CDR3 is CASSDNLIRAGADTQYF. The CDR3 region has the DNA TGTGCCAGCAGTGATAACTTAATTCGGGCGGGAGCAGATACGCAGTATTTT.

The chain recombines TRBV5-4 with TRBJ2-1; TRBD2 aligns across 8 bases. Germline CDR1 is SGHNT and CDR2 is YYREEE (reference sequence). The V gene end was trimmed by 1 base and the J gene end by 8 bases; junction bases not matched to a gene: 8. The CDR3 is made up of 15 amino acids. CDR3 region: CASSLPGLGGDEQFF. The CDR3 bases are TGTGCCAGCAGCTTGCCGGGACTAGGTGGTGATGAGCAGTTCTTC.

The genes are TRBV12-5 and TRBJ2-1; D not certain. The CDR3 is 15 amino acids. The V gene lost 6 bases and the J gene lost 3 bases, with 15 bases spanning the gap. Germline assignment: CDR1 LGHNT and CDR2 FRNRAP. The CDR3 loop reads CASGEHRRYYNEQFF. DNA of the CDR3: TGTGCTAGTGGCGAGCATAGGCGGTACTACAATGAGCAGTTCTTC.

This clone came up a few times. J is TRBJ2-1 and V is TRBV9, with 9 bases matching TRBD2. The germline CDR1 and CDR2 sequences are SGDLS and YYNGEE. Losses at the gene ends were 3 bases for V and 8 bases for J; bases not matched to a gene: 3. The CDR3 covers 13 residues. The CDR3 nucleotides are TGTGCCAGCAGCGGTAGCGGGAGCGATGAGCAGTTCTTC. Translated, it gives CASSGSGSDEQFF.

This clone was counted a single time. The gene calls are TRBV10-1 and TRBJ2-7, with D possibly matching TRBD1 (6 bases). Germline V lookup: CDR1 WNHNN, CDR2 SYGVQD (reference sequence). The CDR3 covers 13 residues. V was pared by 4 bases and J by 2 bases, with 9 bases between. This chain's CDR3 is CASSVTGTYEQYF. The DNA of the CDR3 is TGCGCCAGCAGTGTGACAGGTACCTACGAGCAGTACTTC.

V usage is TRBV29-1 and J usage is TRBJ2-3, with D perhaps matching TRBD1 (5 bases). The length of the CDR3 is 12 residues. Trimming took 4 bases from V and 4 from J, leaving 9 bases between them. CDR1 is SQVTM, CDR2 ANQGSEA, per germline. CDR3 nucleotides: TGCAGCGTTGGTCTAGGGGCAGATACGCAGTATTTT. Amino acid sequence: CSVGLGADTQYF.

V is TRBV5-4 and J is TRBJ2-7; maybe TRBD1 (7 bases). Germline values: CDR1 SGHNT, CDR2 YYREEE (reference sequence). The CDR3 sequence is 16 residues long. Deletions cut 5 bases from V and 0 bases from J, with 18 bases between. CDR3 sequence reads: CASSRGTATNSYEQYF. As DNA, the CDR3 is TGTGCCAGCAGTCGGGGGACAGCGACGAACTCCTACGAGCAGTACTTC.

This CDR3 reads CASSLGLGLAGPSSYEQYF. Here the CDR3 DNA reads TGTGCCAGCAGCTTAGGCTTGGGACTAGCAGGCCCGAGCTCCTACGAGCAGTACTTC. This chain links TRBV7-2 with TRBJ2-7, with 9 bases identical to TRBD2. The CDR3 consists of 19 residues. V trimming: 1 base; J trimming: 0 bases; junction bases outside the gene matches: 13. The germline V gene has CDR1 SGHTA and CDR2 FQGNSA.